Below are 6 T cell receptor beta chains sequenced from a single sample in a study of a mutant IDH1 vaccine in newly diagnosed glioma. The time point is: week 11, during vaccination. The vaccine gave 300 ug of a 20-mer mutant IDH1 peptide subcutaneously per dose. The antigens for these receptors are not known. Clones were read by immunoSEQ multiplex PCR, and TCRdb kept only the in-frame ones, dropping some. The table lists about 25,000 clones, about 70% of them singletons. The material was peripheral blood mononuclear cells (PBMCs), obtained from a glioma patient whose treatment included an IDH1 peptide vaccine. The receptors come from a man between 18 and 29 years old with glioma. Some clones in this sample may be carry-over from other donors' samples.

This chain joins TRBV30 and TRBJ2-7, with 8 bases lining up with TRBD1. Germline trimming cut 4 bases from V and 3 bases from J; bases unmatched to any gene: 8. The CDR3 runs 14 residues. The germline V gene has CDR1 GTSNPN and CDR2 SVGIG (reference sequence). CDR3: CAWKTGVPHYEQYF. CDR3 nucleotides: TGTGCCTGGAAGACAGGGGTACCCCACTACGAGCAGTACTTC. The full variable domain, rest sourced from reference TRBV30 and TRBJ2-7, is SQTIHQWPATLVQPVGSPLSLECTVEGTSNPNLYWYRQAAGRGLQLLFYSVGIGQISSEVPQNLSASRPQDRQFILSSKKLLLSDSGFYLCAWKTGVPHYEQYFGPGTRLTVT.

CDR3 nucleotide sequence: TGTGCCAGCAGCCTCCTGACTAGACCCTACAATGAGCAGTTCTTC. The encoded protein is CASSLLTRPYNEQFF. The chain combines TRBV9 with TRBJ2-1, with D tentatively TRBD2 (6 bases). V lost 4 bases to trimming and J lost 2 bases, with 13 bases between them. CDR1 is SGDLS and CDR2 is YYNGEE in the germline V gene. The CDR3 covers 15 residues.

V gene TRBV9 combines with J gene TRBJ1-1; D ambiguous. Trimming removed 0 bases from V and 11 bases from J, with 26 bases in between. Germline values: CDR1 SGDLS, CDR2 YYNGEE. This CDR3 is 17 amino acids long. The CDR3 DNA sequence: TGTGCCAGCAGCGTAGGGTGGGGAGGGCAGGTGGGAGTGAGGGCTTTCTTT. This gives the protein CASSVGWGGQVGVRAFF.

This chain connects TRBV19 to TRBJ1-2; 9 nucleotides agree with TRBD1. There are 14 residues in the CDR3. Germline lookup yields CDR1 LNHDA and CDR2 SQIVND (reference sequence). The J segment lost 4 bases and the V segment lost 6 bases, leaving 6 bases of the junction unmatched. This CDR3 is CASRDTGGGYGYTF. The CDR3 DNA is TGTGCCAGTAGGGACACAGGGGGCGGCTATGGCTACACCTTC.

This chain joins TRBV7-2 and TRBJ2-1; the D gene could be TRBD1 or TRBD2 (5 bases each). The V end was cut by 3 bases, the J end by 0 bases, with 15 bases between. The CDR3 runs 17 residues. Germline values: CDR1 SGHTA, CDR2 FQGNSA. This chain's CDR3 is CASSLSGPTSSYNEQFF. DNA of the CDR3: TGTGCCAGCAGCTTGTCGGGACCGACCAGCTCCTACAATGAGCAGTTCTTC. Filled out from reference TRBV7-2 and TRBJ2-1, the complete variable domain reads GAGVSQSPSNKVTEKGKDVELRCDPISGHTALYWYRQSLGQGLEFLIYFQGNSAPDKSGLPSDRFSAERTGGSVSTLTIQRTQQEDSAVYLCASSLSGPTSSYNEQFFGPGTRLTVL.

This clone was observed a single time. The chain has TRBV7-9 and TRBJ1-3; D is uncertain. Deletions cut 8 bases from V and 0 bases from J, with 5 bases between. The CDR3 covers 12 residues. CDR1 and CDR2 (germline): SEHNR, FQNEAQ (reference sequence). The CDR3 here is CASVFSGNTIYF. DNA for the CDR3: TGTGCCAGCGTTTTCTCTGGAAACACCATATATTTT.